Each of the 30 T cell receptor beta chains below was sequenced from the same sample in a study of OX40 agonist ivuxolimab in advanced cancers. Sequenced by immunoSEQ multiplex PCR; TCRdb stores in-frame clones only, minus some. The table has 77,000 or so clones, around 93% seen once. Sequencing used CD4+ or CD8+ T cells sorted from blood, obtained in a trial of the OX40 agonist ivuxolimab. These receptors were obtained from an adult with an advanced solid tumor such as melanoma, head and neck, liver or kidney cancer.

The chain uses TRBV4-3 and TRBJ1-2; a possible D gene is TRBD1 (6 bases). Germline V gene lookup returns CDR1 LGHNA and CDR2 YSLEER. This CDR3 spans 13 amino acids. Trimming cost V 1 base and J 4 bases, with 7 bases left between them. For the CDR3, the DNA is TGCGCCAGCAGCCAAGTGGACAGCTATGGCTACACCTTC. Translating it yields CASSQVDSYGYTF.

The V call is TRBV19, the J call TRBJ1-1; D is unresolved. The CDR3 spans 13 residues. Germline assignment: CDR1 LNHDA and CDR2 SQIVND (reference sequence). Trimming took 4 bases from V and 1 from J, leaving 7 bases between them. The DNA for the CDR3 is TGTGCCAGTAGTAACAGCCCGAACACTGAAGCTTTCTTT. It translates to CASSNSPNTEAFF. Based on the CDR3 plus reference TRBV19 and TRBJ1-1, the full variable domain is DGGITQSPKYLFRKEGQNVTLSCEQNLNHDAMYWYRQDPGQGLRLIYYSQIVNDFQKGDIAEGYSVSREKKESFPLTVTSAQKNPTAFYLCASSNSPNTEAFFGQGTRLTVV.

The chain employs TRBV7-6 and TRBJ2-7; the D is unclear. CDR1 SGHVS and CDR2 FNYEAQ come from the germline V gene. Trimming stripped 0 bases from V and 0 bases from J, with 6 bases between. The CDR3 is 14 residues long. The DNA for the CDR3 is TGTGCCAGCAGCTTAGCGGCAAGCTCCTACGAGCAGTACTTC. It specifies CASSLAASSYEQYF.

V and J are TRBV25-1 and TRBJ2-5; D is undetermined. CDR3 length equals 15 residues. Germline V lookup: CDR1 MGHDK, CDR2 SYGVNS. Trimming removed 1 base from V and 2 bases from J, with 11 bases in between. CDR3 DNA sequence: TGTGCCAGCAGTGAATTCGGATGGCAGCAAGAGACCCAGTACTTC. It yields the protein CASSEFGWQQETQYF.

The CDR3 nucleotides read TGTGCCATATCAACTAGCGGGTCAACAGATACGCAGTATTTT. Translation gives CAISTSGSTDTQYF. The rearrangement joins TRBV10-3 to TRBJ2-3; 9 bases line up with TRBD2. Unmatched junction bases numbered 7, after V lost 9 bases and J lost 3 bases. The germline gives CDR1 ENHRY, CDR2 SYGVKD. The CDR3 contains 14 residues.

This rearrangement joins TRBV4-1 to TRBJ1-2; unclear D gene. In germline, CDR1 is MGHRA, CDR2 YSYEKL. The CDR3 extends over 14 amino acids. V dropped 3 bases and J dropped 7 bases, with 15 bases sitting between them. CDR3 DNA sequence: TGCGCCAGCAGCCAGGATACCCTCCCGACTGGCTACACCTTC. It translates to CASSQDTLPTGYTF.

This sequence joins TRBV19 and TRBJ2-7, with 9 nucleotides matching TRBD1. Looked up from germline, CDR1 is LNHDA and CDR2 is SQIVND (reference sequence). J gave up 4 bases and V 1 base, and 2 bases lay outside the gene matches. The CDR3 contains 14 residues. CDR3 nucleotide sequence: TGTGCCAGTAGTATAGGACAGGGGGAATACGAGCAGTACTTC. This codes for CASSIGQGEYEQYF.

A few counts support this clone. This chain connects TRBV10-2 to TRBJ1-1; TRBD1 might be the D (5 bases). V lost 1 base, J lost 8 bases, and 11 bases lay in between. This CDR3 has 13 amino acids. From germline, CDR1 is WSHSY and CDR2 SAAADI. CDR3 in DNA: TGCGCCAGCAGTGAGTTCTTGTACAGGGAAGCTTTCTTT. This translates into CASSEFLYREAFF.

This clone was seen once. V and J are TRBV11-2 and TRBJ2-3; 8 bases agree with TRBD2. V gave up 5 bases and J gave up 4 bases; unmatched junction bases: 5. The CDR3 is made up of 14 amino acids. Germline-derived CDR1 and CDR2 are SGHAT and FQNNGV. This chain's CDR3 is CASSGSGGPDTQYF. The CDR3 DNA sequence: TGTGCCAGCAGCGGATCGGGGGGGCCAGATACGCAGTATTTT.

This chain joins TRBV2 and TRBJ1-4; a weak D match, TRBD1 (6 bases). The V end lost 6 bases, the J end lost 0 bases, and 11 bases lay between the germline ends. This CDR3 is built from 15 residues. Germline CDR1 SNHLY, CDR2 FYNNEI. The chain's CDR3 is CASSRDTSTNEKLFF. For the CDR3, the DNA is TGTGCCAGCAGCCGGGACACCTCAACTAATGAAAAACTGTTTTTT.

This clone was found once. The chain combines TRBV4-1 with TRBJ1-5; tentatively, D is TRBD1 (6 bases). This CDR3 is built from 15 residues. CDR1 and CDR2 (germline): MGHRA, YSYEKL. The germline V and J ends were trimmed by 1 base and 4 bases, with 11 bases remaining between them. Here the CDR3 reads CASSQVQGGNQPQHF. DNA for the CDR3: TGCGCCAGCAGCCAAGTACAGGGAGGGAATCAGCCCCAGCATTTT.

The CDR3 loop reads CASSVARREYSNQPQHF. The CDR3 nucleotides are TGTGCCAGCAGCGTAGCCCGGAGGGAATATAGCAATCAGCCCCAGCATTTT. The V call is TRBV9, the J call TRBJ1-5; D uncertain. The CDR3 is made up of 17 amino acids. V lost 0 bases and J 0 bases, leaving 13 bases between the germline ends. The germline CDR1 and CDR2 sequences are SGDLS and YYNGEE.

V usage is TRBV5-6 and J usage is TRBJ1-2, with 10 positions matching TRBD1. This CDR3 comprises 13 residues. V shed 6 bases, J shed 7 bases, and the junction held 6 bases outside the gene matches. CDR1 and CDR2 from the germline V gene are SGHDT and YYEEEE. The CDR3 spells CASNPTGGGGYTF. The CDR3 region has the DNA TGTGCCAGCAACCCGACAGGGGGCGGTGGCTACACCTTC. Using reference TRBV5-6 and TRBJ1-2 for the parts outside the CDR3, the full variable domain is DAGVTQSPTHLIKTRGQQVTLRCSPKSGHDTVSWYQQALGQGPQFIFQYYEEEERQRGNFPDRFSGHQFPNYSSELNVNALLLGDSALYLCASNPTGGGGYTFGSGTRLTVV.

This rearrangement joins TRBV7-8 to TRBJ1-1; no firm D call. CDR1 and CDR2 from the germline V gene are SGHVS and FQNEAQ. The V and J ends lost 1 base and 2 bases respectively, with 14 bases between them. This CDR3 has 16 amino acids. DNA for the CDR3: TGTGCCAGCAGCTTAGTTCCAGCCGGTGGAAACACTGAAGCTTTCTTT. It translates to CASSLVPAGGNTEAFF.

The genes are TRBV5-1 and TRBJ2-7, with TRBD1 matching over 10 bases. V shed 6 bases and J 4 bases; nucleotides not matched to a gene: 4. The CDR3 sequence is 13 residues long. Germline lookup yields CDR1 SGHRS and CDR2 YFSETQ. CDR3 loop: CASTPGQGYEQYF. CDR3 nucleotide sequence: TGCGCCAGCACCCCGGGACAGGGGTACGAGCAGTACTTC.

This clone appeared once. A single base separates this from a much larger clone, so it may be a read error. The chain carries TRBV6-4 and TRBJ2-3; 11 bases map to TRBD2. CDR1 is MRHNA, CDR2 SNTAGT, per germline. This CDR3 is 15 amino acids long. V lost 3 bases, J lost 2 bases, and 1 base stayed unmatched. The CDR3 DNA is TGTGCCAGCAGTGATAGCGGGGGGGCCACAGATACGCAGTATTTT. It encodes CASSDSGGATDTQYF.

This chain links TRBV5-4 with TRBJ2-7, with D perhaps matching TRBD1 (6 bases). The germline V gene has CDR1 SGHNT and CDR2 YYREEE (reference sequence). The CDR3 has 14 residues. V was clipped by 2 bases and J by 2 bases, with 11 bases between them. The CDR3 bases are TGTGCCAGCAGCTTACCAGGGGTCACCTACGAGCAGTACTTC. Amino acid sequence: CASSLPGVTYEQYF.

The rearrangement joins TRBV4-1 to TRBJ2-7, with 7 bases fitting TRBD1. Germline assignment: CDR1 MGHRA and CDR2 YSYEKL. The V and J ends lost 0 bases and 2 bases, in that order; junction bases with no gene match: 10. The CDR3 sequence is 17 residues long. CDR3: CASSQDPPRQGAYEQYF. The CDR3 DNA sequence: TGCGCCAGCAGCCAAGATCCCCCCCGACAGGGTGCCTACGAGCAGTACTTC.

This clone was seen once. In DNA, the CDR3 is TGCGCCAGCAGCTTGGCTGGGGAAGTGGGCTACACCTTC. Its translation is CASSLAGEVGYTF. This chain links TRBV5-1 with TRBJ1-2; D remains unclear. The V end was cut by 0 bases, the J end by 8 bases, with 11 bases between. Per germline, CDR1 SGHRS and CDR2 YFSETQ. This CDR3 is 13 amino acids long.

This clone was observed a single time. The chain uses TRBV15 and TRBJ2-3; no definite D call. This CDR3 has 11 residues. V dropped 3 bases and J dropped 3 bases, with 1 base sitting between them. Per germline, CDR1 LNHNV and CDR2 YYDKDF (reference sequence). This CDR3 is CATSRTDTQYF. The DNA of the CDR3 is TGTGCCACCAGCAGGACAGATACGCAGTATTTT.

The chain links TRBV4-2 to TRBJ2-3; D perhaps matches TRBD2 (7 bases). Germline values: CDR1 LGHNA, CDR2 YNFKEQ. The CDR3 has 18 amino acids. The V end was cut by 4 bases, the J end by 0 bases, with 20 bases between. The CDR3: CASSLNKWGGLSTDTQYF. The DNA for the CDR3 is TGTGCCAGCAGCCTAAATAAGTGGGGGGGCCTTAGCACAGATACGCAGTATTTT.

J is TRBJ1-2 and V is TRBV6-6; tentative D call: TRBD1 (5 bases). V was cut by 8 bases and J by 8 bases, with 12 bases left in between. Germline assignment: CDR1 MNHNY and CDR2 SVGAGI (reference sequence). CDR3 length equals 11 residues. CDR3 DNA sequence: TGTGCCAGCGACGGGACGAGAGGCTACACCTTC. Amino acids: CASDGTRGYTF.

The CDR3 DNA is TGTGCCACCTCTGTGGGGGGGCCTGTAGATACGCAGTATTTT. As protein: CATSVGGPVDTQYF. The V call is TRBV14, the J call TRBJ2-3, with D possibly TRBD2 on 7 matching bases. Germline V gene sequence: CDR1 SGHDN, CDR2 FVKESK. Trimming stripped 10 bases from V and 5 bases from J, with 19 bases between. The CDR3 extends over 14 amino acids.

The rearrangement links TRBV27 to TRBJ2-7; TRBD1 might be the D (5 bases). The CDR3 extends over 14 amino acids. CDR1 is MNHEY and CDR2 is SMNVEV in the germline V gene (reference sequence). Trimming left V 3 bases short and J 0 bases short, with 9 bases between. The CDR3 sequence is CASSLGQISYEQYF. The DNA of the CDR3 is TGTGCCAGCAGTTTGGGGCAGATCTCCTACGAGCAGTACTTC.

V and J are TRBV5-1 and TRBJ1-1; D is unresolved. Deletions cut 4 bases from V and 6 bases from J, with 7 bases between. The CDR3 is 11 amino acids. Germline CDR1 is SGHRS and CDR2 is YFSETQ. This CDR3 reads CASSPGSEAFF. DNA of the CDR3: TGCGCCAGCAGCCCCGGGTCTGAAGCTTTCTTT.

The gene calls are TRBV5-1 and TRBJ2-7; 7 bases match TRBD1. From germline, CDR1 is SGHRS and CDR2 YFSETQ. Trimming cost V 5 bases and J 4 bases; bases outside gene matches: 3. This CDR3 is built from 12 residues. CDR3 in amino acids: CASSGRGYEQYF. The CDR3 DNA reads as TGCGCCAGCAGTGGCAGGGGGTACGAGCAGTACTTC.

The rearrangement uses TRBV7-9 and TRBJ2-7, with D maybe TRBD2 (6 bases). This CDR3 is built from 13 residues. With 5 bases removed from V and 2 bases from J, the gap between germline ends came to 10 bases. The germline V gene has CDR1 SEHNR and CDR2 FQNEAQ (reference sequence). The CDR3 sequence is CASSVPGAYEQYF. DNA for the CDR3: TGTGCCAGCAGCGTACCGGGGGCCTACGAGCAGTACTTC. The full variable domain, with the rest looked up from reference TRBV7-9 and TRBJ2-7, is DTGVSQNPRHKITKRGQNVTFRCDPISEHNRLYWYRQTLGQGPEFLTYFQNEAQLEKSRLLSDRFSAERPKGSFSTLEIQRTEQGDSAMYLCASSVPGAYEQYFGPGTRLTVT.

This clone was detected once. The genes are TRBV5-1 and TRBJ2-3; TRBD2 is a possible D gene (6 bases). V lost 0 bases and J lost 5, with 13 bases in between. CDR1 SGHRS and CDR2 YFSETQ come from the germline V gene. The CDR3 loop spans 15 amino acids. The CDR3 DNA reads TGCGCCAGCAGCTTGGAGGGACTCCCCAAAGATACGCAGTATTTT. Encoded protein: CASSLEGLPKDTQYF. The whole variable domain, remainder taken from reference TRBV5-1 and TRBJ2-3, is KAGVTQTPRYLIKTRGQQVTLSCSPISGHRSVSWYQQTPGQGLQFLFEYFSETQRNKGNFPGRFSGRQFSNSRSEMNVSTLELGDSALYLCASSLEGLPKDTQYFGPGTRLTVL.

The V and J genes are TRBV27 and TRBJ2-6; D might be TRBD1 (6 bases). CDR1 is MNHEY and CDR2 is SMNVEV in the germline V gene (reference sequence). Trimming took 4 bases from V and 0 from J, leaving 10 bases between them. The CDR3 length is 16 residues. Here the CDR3 DNA reads TGTGCCAGCAGTTACGGACAGATCTCTGGGGCCAACGTCCTGACTTTC. Translated: CASSYGQISGANVLTF.

This chain joins TRBV6-6 and TRBJ1-6; no reliable D call. The ends were cut back, 4 bases at V and 3 bases at J, with 7 bases in the middle. CDR1 and CDR2 (germline): MNHNY, SVGAGI (reference sequence). The CDR3 spans 14 residues. CDR3 loop: CASSWSGYNSPLHF. CDR3 nucleotides: TGTGCCAGCAGTTGGTCGGGCTATAATTCACCCCTCCACTTT.